The present T cell receptor beta chain was sequenced within a study of response to subunit inactivated influenza vaccine. There are 13 residues in the CDR3. From germline, CDR1 is MDHEN and CDR2 SYDVKM. Trimming removed 2 bases at V and 6 bases at J, with 11 bases between. TCRdb called the RT-PCR reads again in MiXCR, with one record for every CDR3 protein. The sample shows about half a million distinct CDR3 sequences, 7.5% to 8.5% of them seen only once. Only a few counts were recorded for this clonotype. The rearrangement links TRBV28 to TRBJ2-7; D call uncertain. Specimen: PBMCs from blood, collected about 23 months after vaccination. The sequence was obtained from a man aged 50 to 69 who received an inactivated influenza vaccine. CDR3 coding DNA: TGTGCCAGCAGTTTACCCAGATTCGGCGAGCAGTACTTC. It is translated as CASSLPRFGEQYF.